Below, 12 T cell receptor beta chains from the same sample are listed, as sequenced in a study of long-term antiretroviral therapy in people with HIV. Sequencing relied on immunoSEQ assay v3.0, run at survey level. Sequencing was performed with immunoSEQ multiplex PCR; in TCRdb, only in-frame clones are kept and a portion is missing. The profile shows over 30,000 clones, about three quarters of them singletons. Sequenced material: unsorted PBMCs, taken 2 years after starting antiretroviral therapy. These receptors were taken from a woman in her forties or fifties with HIV.

V is TRBV5-4 and J is TRBJ2-3; D tentatively reads TRBD1 or TRBD2 (5 bases each). Germline CDR1 is SGHNT and CDR2 is YYREEE (reference sequence). The CDR3 totals 15 residues. With 0 bases removed from V and 1 base from J, the gap between germline ends came to 9 bases. Here the CDR3 reads CASSLGDLGTDTQYF. CDR3 coding DNA: TGTGCCAGCAGCTTGGGGGACCTAGGCACAGATACGCAGTATTTT. Looking up the rest from reference TRBV5-4 and TRBJ2-3 gives the full variable domain: ETGVTQSPTHLIKTRGQQVTLRCSSQSGHNTVSWYQQALGQGPQFIFQYYREEENGRGNFPPRFSGLQFPNYSSELNVNALELDDSALYLCASSLGDLGTDTQYFGPGTRLTVL.

The rearrangement joins TRBV18 to TRBJ1-6; 7 nucleotides align to TRBD1. Germline V CDR1 and CDR2: KGHSH, LQKENI. V trimming: 4 bases; J trimming: 7 bases; junction bases outside the gene matches: 10. This CDR3 spans 16 amino acids. The CDR3 here is CASSQETGKGNSPLHF. For the CDR3, the DNA is TGTGCCAGCTCACAGGAGACAGGGAAGGGGAATTCACCCCTCCACTTT.

The chain carries TRBV5-1 and TRBJ1-6; no reliable D call. V gave up 0 bases and J gave up 10 bases, with 11 bases separating them. Germline V gene data show CDR1 as SGHRS and CDR2 as YFSETQ. The CDR3 sequence is 14 residues long. The CDR3 is CASSLEARPSPLHF. DNA of the CDR3: TGCGCCAGCAGCTTGGAGGCCAGGCCCTCACCCCTCCACTTT. The variable domain in full, completed from reference TRBV5-1 and TRBJ1-6, reads KAGVTQTPRYLIKTRGQQVTLSCSPISGHRSVSWYQQTPGQGLQFLFEYFSETQRNKGNFPGRFSGRQFSNSRSEMNVSTLELGDSALYLCASSLEARPSPLHFGNGTRLTVT.

The chain is built from TRBV25-1 and TRBJ1-1; weak D call: TRBD1 (5 bases). The CDR3 covers 13 residues. The germline gives CDR1 MGHDK, CDR2 SYGVNS. V lost 0 bases to trimming and J lost 6 bases, with 8 bases between them. This CDR3 reads CASSEYRGAEAFF. The CDR3 DNA follows: TGTGCCAGCAGTGAATACCGGGGGGCTGAAGCTTTCTTT.

This clone appeared a single time. The chain has TRBV6-5 and TRBJ1-5, with TRBD1 matching over 8 bases. CDR3 length equals 14 residues. Germline-derived CDR1 and CDR2 are MNHEY and SVGAGI. V lost 7 bases to trimming and J lost 11 bases; unmatched junction nucleotides: 13. The CDR3 is CASMRTGRWESQHF. CDR3 DNA: TGTGCCAGCATGCGGACAGGGCGATGGGAGTCCCAGCATTTT.

The genes are TRBV7-6 and TRBJ1-1; tentative D call: TRBD1 (6 bases). The germline gives CDR1 SGHVS, CDR2 FNYEAQ. The V end was cut by 1 base, the J end by 4 bases, with 16 bases between. This CDR3 contains 16 residues. The chain's CDR3 is CASSLVVTGLSTEAFF. The CDR3 DNA sequence: TGTGCCAGCAGCTTAGTAGTGACAGGATTGAGCACTGAAGCTTTCTTT.

CDR3 coding DNA: TGTGCCAGCAGCCAAGAGTACTCTGGGGAGGATGAGCAGTACGTC. Translated, it gives CASSQEYSGEDEQYV. The gene calls are TRBV14 and TRBJ2-7; D possibly corresponds to TRBD2 (6 bases). V lost 0 bases to trimming and J lost 7 bases, with 16 bases between them. There are 15 residues in the CDR3. Germline V gene data show CDR1 as SGHDN and CDR2 as FVKESK.

This sequence joins TRBV4-1 and TRBJ2-1; 9 positions agree with TRBD2. The V segment lost 1 base and the J segment 6 bases; nucleotides outside the gene matches: 10. Germline CDR1 MGHRA, CDR2 YSYEKL. There are 17 residues in the CDR3. In DNA form, the CDR3 reads TGCGCCAGCAGCCAAGGGCCGGGCGGGGGGGCCCTCAATGAGCAGTTCTTC. It translates to CASSQGPGGGALNEQFF.

This chain uses TRBV5-1 with TRBJ1-4, with unresolved D. Germline CDR1 reads SGHRS; CDR2 reads YFSETQ. The length of the CDR3 is 13 residues. V was cut by 2 bases and J by 4 bases, with 6 bases left in between. The CDR3 nucleotides read TGCGCCAGCAGCTTCTCGGATAATGAAAAACTGTTTTTT. It is translated as CASSFSDNEKLFF.

V and J are TRBV30 and TRBJ2-7; D is undetermined. Germline loops: CDR1 GTSNPN, CDR2 SVGIG (reference sequence). The CDR3 consists of 13 residues. The germline V and J ends were trimmed by 5 bases and 2 bases, with 13 bases remaining between them. CDR3 region: CAWGYRSAYEQYF. The CDR3 coding sequence is TGTGCCTGGGGGTACAGAAGCGCCTACGAGCAGTACTTC.

The V and J genes are TRBV6-6 and TRBJ1-5; possible D gene TRBD1, 5 bases. CDR1 and CDR2 from the germline V gene are MNHNY and SVGAGI (reference sequence). CDR3 length: 15 amino acids. Trimming removed 3 bases from V and 0 bases from J, with 9 bases in between. The CDR3 reads CASSYKGDSNQPQHF. The DNA of the CDR3 is TGTGCCAGCAGTTATAAAGGGGATAGCAATCAGCCCCAGCATTTT.

This clone has only one observation. The CDR3 DNA reads TGTGCCAGCAGCTTAACGGGGACAGGACTATTGAACACTGAAGCTTTCTTT. Amino acids: CASSLTGTGLLNTEAFF. The rearrangement uses TRBV7-3 and TRBJ1-1; 8 nucleotides agree with TRBD1. Germline CDR1 and CDR2: SGHTA and FQGTGA. There are 17 residues in the CDR3. V lost 0 bases, J lost 0 bases, and 6 bases stayed unmatched.